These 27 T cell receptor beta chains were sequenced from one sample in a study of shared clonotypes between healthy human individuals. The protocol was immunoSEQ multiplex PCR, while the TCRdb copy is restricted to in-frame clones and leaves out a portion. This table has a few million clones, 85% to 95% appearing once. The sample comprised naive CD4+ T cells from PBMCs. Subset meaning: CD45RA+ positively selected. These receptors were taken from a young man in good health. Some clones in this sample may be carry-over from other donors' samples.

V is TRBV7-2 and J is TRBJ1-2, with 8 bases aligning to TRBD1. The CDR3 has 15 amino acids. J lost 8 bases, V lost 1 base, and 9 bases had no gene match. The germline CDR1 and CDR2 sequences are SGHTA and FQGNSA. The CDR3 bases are TGTGCCAGCAGCTTAGGTTACAGGGGGGTTACGGGCTACACCTTC. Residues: CASSLGYRGVTGYTF.

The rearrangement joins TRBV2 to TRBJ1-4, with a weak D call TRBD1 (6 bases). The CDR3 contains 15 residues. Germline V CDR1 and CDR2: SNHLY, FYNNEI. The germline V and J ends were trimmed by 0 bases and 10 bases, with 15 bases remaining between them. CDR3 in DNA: TGTGCCAGCAGTGAAGCCTCAGGGGAGAGGGGAAAACTGTTTTTT. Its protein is CASSEASGERGKLFF.

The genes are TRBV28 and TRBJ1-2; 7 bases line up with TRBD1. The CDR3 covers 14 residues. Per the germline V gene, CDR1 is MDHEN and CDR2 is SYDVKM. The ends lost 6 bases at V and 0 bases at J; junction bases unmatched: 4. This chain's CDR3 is CASRTGTANYGYTF. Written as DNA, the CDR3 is TGTGCCAGCAGGACCGGGACAGCTAACTATGGCTACACCTTC.

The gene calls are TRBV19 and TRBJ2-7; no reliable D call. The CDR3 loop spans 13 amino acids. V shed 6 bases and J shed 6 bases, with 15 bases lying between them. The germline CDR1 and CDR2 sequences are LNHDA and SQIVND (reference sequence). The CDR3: CASRNRADGEQYF. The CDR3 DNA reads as TGTGCCAGTAGGAACAGAGCTGATGGCGAGCAGTACTTC. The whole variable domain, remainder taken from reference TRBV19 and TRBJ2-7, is DGGITQSPKYLFRKEGQNVTLSCEQNLNHDAMYWYRQDPGQGLRLIYYSQIVNDFQKGDIAEGYSVSREKKESFPLTVTSAQKNPTAFYLCASRNRADGEQYFGPGTRLTVT.

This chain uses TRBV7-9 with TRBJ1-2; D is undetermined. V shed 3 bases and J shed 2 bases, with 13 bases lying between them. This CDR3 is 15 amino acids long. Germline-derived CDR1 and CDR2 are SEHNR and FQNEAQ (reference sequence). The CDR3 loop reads CASSFGQHDNYGYTF. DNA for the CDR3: TGTGCCAGCAGCTTCGGGCAACACGACAACTATGGCTACACCTTC. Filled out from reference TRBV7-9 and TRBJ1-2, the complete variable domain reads DTGVSQNPRHKITKRGQNVTFRCDPISEHNRLYWYRQTLGQGPEFLTYFQNEAQLEKSRLLSDRFSAERPKGSFSTLEIQRTEQGDSAMYLCASSFGQHDNYGYTFGSGTRLTVV.

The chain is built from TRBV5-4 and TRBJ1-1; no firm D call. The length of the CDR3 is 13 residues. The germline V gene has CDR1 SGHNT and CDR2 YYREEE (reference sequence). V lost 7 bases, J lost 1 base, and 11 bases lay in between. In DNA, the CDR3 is TGTGCCAGCCTATCTCAACCGAACACTGAAGCTTTCTTT. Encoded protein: CASLSQPNTEAFF.

The CDR3 sequence is CASSLGGSYGTEAFF. CDR3 in DNA: TGCGCCAGCAGCTTGGGCGGCAGTTACGGCACTGAAGCTTTCTTT. This rearrangement joins TRBV5-1 to TRBJ1-1, with D hard to call. Per the germline V gene, CDR1 is SGHRS and CDR2 is YFSETQ. The CDR3 spans 15 residues. The V gene lost 0 bases and the J gene lost 4 bases, with 13 bases spanning the gap.

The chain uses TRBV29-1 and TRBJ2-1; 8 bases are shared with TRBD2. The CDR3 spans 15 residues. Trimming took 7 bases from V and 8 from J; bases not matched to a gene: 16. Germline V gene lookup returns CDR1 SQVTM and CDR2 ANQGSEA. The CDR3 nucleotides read TGCAGCGGCCAAGAGAGCGGGAGTACTAGGGATGAGCAGTTCTTC. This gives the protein CSGQESGSTRDEQFF.

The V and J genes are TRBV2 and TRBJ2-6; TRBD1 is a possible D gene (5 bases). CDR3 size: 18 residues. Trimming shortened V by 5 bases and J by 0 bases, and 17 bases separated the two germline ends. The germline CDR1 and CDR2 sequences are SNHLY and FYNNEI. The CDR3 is CASSTGFSSLSGANVLTF. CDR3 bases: TGTGCCAGCAGTACAGGTTTCAGCAGCCTCTCTGGGGCCAACGTCCTGACTTTC.

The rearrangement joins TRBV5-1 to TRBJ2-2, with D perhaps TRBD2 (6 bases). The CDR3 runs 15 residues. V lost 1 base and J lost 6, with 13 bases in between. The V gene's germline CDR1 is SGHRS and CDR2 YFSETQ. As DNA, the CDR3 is TGCGCCAGCAGCTTGACCCCGGGGGAATCCGGGGAGCTGTTTTTT. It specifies CASSLTPGESGELFF.

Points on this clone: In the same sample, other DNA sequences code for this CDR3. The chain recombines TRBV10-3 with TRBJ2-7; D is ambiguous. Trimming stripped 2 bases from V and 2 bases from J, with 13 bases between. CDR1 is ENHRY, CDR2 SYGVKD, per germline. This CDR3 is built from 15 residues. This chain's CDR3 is CAISESPGSPYEQYF. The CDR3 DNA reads TGTGCCATCAGTGAGAGCCCCGGCTCCCCCTACGAGCAGTACTTC.

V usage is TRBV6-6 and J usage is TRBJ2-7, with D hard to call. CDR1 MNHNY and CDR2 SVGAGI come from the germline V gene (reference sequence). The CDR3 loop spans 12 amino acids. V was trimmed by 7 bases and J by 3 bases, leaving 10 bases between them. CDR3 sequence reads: CASNDLGYEQYF. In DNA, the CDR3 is TGTGCCAGCAACGACTTGGGCTACGAGCAGTACTTC.

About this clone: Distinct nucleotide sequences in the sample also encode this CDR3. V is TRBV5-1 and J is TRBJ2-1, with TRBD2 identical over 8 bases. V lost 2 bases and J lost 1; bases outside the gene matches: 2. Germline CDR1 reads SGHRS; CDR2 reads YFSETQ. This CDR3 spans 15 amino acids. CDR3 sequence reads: CASSLIAGSYNEQFF. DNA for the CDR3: TGCGCCAGCAGCTTAATAGCGGGGTCCTACAATGAGCAGTTCTTC. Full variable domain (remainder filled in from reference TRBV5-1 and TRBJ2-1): KAGVTQTPRYLIKTRGQQVTLSCSPISGHRSVSWYQQTPGQGLQFLFEYFSETQRNKGNFPGRFSGRQFSNSRSEMNVSTLELGDSALYLCASSLIAGSYNEQFFGPGTRLTVL.

CDR3 residues: CASSVIDSTYGYTF. DNA of the CDR3: TGTGCCAGCAGTGTGATAGACAGCACCTATGGCTACACCTTC. The V call is TRBV2, the J call TRBJ1-2; a weak D match, TRBD1 (5 bases). CDR1 and CDR2 (germline): SNHLY, FYNNEI. The CDR3 length is 14 residues. V was trimmed by 4 bases and J by 4 bases, leaving 13 bases between them.

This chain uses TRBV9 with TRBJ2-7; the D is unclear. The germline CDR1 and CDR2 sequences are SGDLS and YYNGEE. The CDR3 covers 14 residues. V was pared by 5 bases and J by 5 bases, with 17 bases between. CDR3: CASSVSERQHEQYF. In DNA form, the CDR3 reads TGTGCCAGCAGTGTCTCCGAGAGGCAGCACGAGCAGTACTTC. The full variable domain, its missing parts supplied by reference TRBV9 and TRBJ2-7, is DSGVTQTPKHLITATGQRVTLRCSPRSGDLSVYWYQQSLDQGLQFLIQYYNGEERAKGNILERFSAQQFPDLHSELNLSSLELGDSALYFCASSVSERQHEQYFGPGTRLTVT.

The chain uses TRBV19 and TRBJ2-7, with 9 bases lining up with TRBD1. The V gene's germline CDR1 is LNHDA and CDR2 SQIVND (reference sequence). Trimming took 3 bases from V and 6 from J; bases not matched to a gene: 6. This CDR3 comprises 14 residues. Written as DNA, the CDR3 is TGTGCCAGTAGTATGTGGACAGGGGCAAGCGAGCAGTACTTC. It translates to CASSMWTGASEQYF. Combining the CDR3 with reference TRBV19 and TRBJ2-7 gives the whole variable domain DGGITQSPKYLFRKEGQNVTLSCEQNLNHDAMYWYRQDPGQGLRLIYYSQIVNDFQKGDIAEGYSVSREKKESFPLTVTSAQKNPTAFYLCASSMWTGASEQYFGPGTRLTVT.

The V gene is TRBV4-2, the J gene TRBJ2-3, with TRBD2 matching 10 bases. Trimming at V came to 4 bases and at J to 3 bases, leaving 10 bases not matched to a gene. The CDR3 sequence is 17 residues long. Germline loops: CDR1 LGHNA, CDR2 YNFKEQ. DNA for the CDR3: TGTGCCAGCAGCCTTGGACTAGCGGCAAGGGCGACAGATACGCAGTATTTT. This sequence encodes CASSLGLAARATDTQYF.

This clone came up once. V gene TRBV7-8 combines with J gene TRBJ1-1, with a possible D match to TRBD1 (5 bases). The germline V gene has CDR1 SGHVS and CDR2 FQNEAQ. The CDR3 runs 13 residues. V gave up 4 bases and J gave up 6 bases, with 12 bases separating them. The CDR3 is CASSSGGVAEAFF. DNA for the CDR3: TGTGCCAGCAGCTCCGGGGGGGTCGCTGAAGCTTTCTTT.

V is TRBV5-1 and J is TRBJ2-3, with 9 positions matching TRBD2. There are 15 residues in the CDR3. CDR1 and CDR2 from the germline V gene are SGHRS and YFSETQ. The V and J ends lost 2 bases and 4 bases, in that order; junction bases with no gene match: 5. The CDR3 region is CASSFGGLASDTQYF. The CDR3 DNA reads TGCGCCAGCAGCTTCGGGGGACTAGCATCAGATACGCAGTATTTT.

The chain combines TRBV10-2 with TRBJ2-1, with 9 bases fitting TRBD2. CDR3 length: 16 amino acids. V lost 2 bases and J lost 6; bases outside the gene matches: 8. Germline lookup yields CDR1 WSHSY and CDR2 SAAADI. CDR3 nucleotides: TGCGCCAGCAGTGAGCCCGGGAGGACTAGCGCCAATGAGCAGTTCTTC. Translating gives CASSEPGRTSANEQFF.

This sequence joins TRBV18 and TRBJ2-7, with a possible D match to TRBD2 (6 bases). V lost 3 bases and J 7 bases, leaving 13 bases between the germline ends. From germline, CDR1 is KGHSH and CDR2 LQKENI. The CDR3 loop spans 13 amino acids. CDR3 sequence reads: CASSPGGGGEQYF. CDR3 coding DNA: TGTGCCAGCTCACCTGGGGGAGGAGGGGAGCAGTACTTC.

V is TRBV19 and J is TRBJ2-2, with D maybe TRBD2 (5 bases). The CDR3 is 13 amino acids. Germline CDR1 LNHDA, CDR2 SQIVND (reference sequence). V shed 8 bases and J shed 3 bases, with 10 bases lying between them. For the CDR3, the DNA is TGTGCCAGTTGGGGAGAGTACACCGGGGAGCTGTTTTTT. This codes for CASWGEYTGELFF.

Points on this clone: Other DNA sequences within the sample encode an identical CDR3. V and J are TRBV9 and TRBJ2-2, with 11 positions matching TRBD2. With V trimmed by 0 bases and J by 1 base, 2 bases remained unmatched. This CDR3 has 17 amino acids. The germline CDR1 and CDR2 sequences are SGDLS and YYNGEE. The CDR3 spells CASSVVGLAGNTGELFF. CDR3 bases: TGTGCCAGCAGCGTAGTCGGACTAGCGGGGAACACCGGGGAGCTGTTTTTT. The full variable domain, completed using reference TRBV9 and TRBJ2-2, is DSGVTQTPKHLITATGQRVTLRCSPRSGDLSVYWYQQSLDQGLQFLIQYYNGEERAKGNILERFSAQQFPDLHSELNLSSLELGDSALYFCASSVVGLAGNTGELFFGEGSRLTVL.

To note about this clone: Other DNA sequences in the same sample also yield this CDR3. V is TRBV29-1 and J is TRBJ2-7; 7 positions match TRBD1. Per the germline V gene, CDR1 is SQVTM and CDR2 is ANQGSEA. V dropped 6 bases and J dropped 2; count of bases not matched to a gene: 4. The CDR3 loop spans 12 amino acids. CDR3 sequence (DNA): TGCAGCGTCATGACAGGGACCTACGAGCAGTACTTC. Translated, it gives CSVMTGTYEQYF.

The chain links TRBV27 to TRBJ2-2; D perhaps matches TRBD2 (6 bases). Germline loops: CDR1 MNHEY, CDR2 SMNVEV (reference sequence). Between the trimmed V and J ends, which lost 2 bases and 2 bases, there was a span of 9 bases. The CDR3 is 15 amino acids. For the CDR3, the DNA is TGTGCCAGCAGTTTAAGTGGGACTAACACCGGGGAGCTGTTTTTT. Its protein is CASSLSGTNTGELFF.

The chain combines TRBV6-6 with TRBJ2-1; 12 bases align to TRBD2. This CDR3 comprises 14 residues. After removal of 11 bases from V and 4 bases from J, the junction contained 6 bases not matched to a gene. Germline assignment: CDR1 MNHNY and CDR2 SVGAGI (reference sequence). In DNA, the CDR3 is TGTGCCTGCGGACTAGCGGGGATATACAATGAGCAGTTCTTC. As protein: CACGLAGIYNEQFF.

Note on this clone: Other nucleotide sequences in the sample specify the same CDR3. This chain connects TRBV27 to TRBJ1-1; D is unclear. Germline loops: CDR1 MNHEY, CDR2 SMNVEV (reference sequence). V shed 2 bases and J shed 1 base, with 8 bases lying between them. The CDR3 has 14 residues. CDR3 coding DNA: TGTGCCAGCAGTTTAACCGGGTGGAACACTGAAGCTTTCTTT. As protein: CASSLTGWNTEAFF.